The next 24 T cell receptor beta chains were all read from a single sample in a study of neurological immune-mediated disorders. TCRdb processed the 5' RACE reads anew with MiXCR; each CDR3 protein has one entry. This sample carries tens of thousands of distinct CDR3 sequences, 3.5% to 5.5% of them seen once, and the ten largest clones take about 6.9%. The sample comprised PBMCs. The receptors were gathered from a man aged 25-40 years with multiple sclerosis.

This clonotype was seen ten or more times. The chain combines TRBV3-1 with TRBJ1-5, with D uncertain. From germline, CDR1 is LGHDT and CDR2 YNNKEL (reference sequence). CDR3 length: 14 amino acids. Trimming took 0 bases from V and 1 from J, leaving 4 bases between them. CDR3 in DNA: TGTGCCAGCAGCCAAGATTCGAGCAATCAGCCCCAGCATTTT. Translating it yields CASSQDSSNQPQHF.

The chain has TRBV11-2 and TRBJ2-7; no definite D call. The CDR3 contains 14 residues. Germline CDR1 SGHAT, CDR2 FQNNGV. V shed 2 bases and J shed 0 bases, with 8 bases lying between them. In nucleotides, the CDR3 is TGTGCCAGCAGCTTATTTTTGAACTCCTACGAGCAGTACTTC. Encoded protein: CASSLFLNSYEQYF.

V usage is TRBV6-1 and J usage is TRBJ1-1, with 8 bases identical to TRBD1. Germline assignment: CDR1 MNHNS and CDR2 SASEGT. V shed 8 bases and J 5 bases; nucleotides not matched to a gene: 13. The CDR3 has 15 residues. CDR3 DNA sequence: TGTGCCAGCTGGGACAGGACCAAGCGAGGAACTGAAGCTTTCTTT. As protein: CASWDRTKRGTEAFF.

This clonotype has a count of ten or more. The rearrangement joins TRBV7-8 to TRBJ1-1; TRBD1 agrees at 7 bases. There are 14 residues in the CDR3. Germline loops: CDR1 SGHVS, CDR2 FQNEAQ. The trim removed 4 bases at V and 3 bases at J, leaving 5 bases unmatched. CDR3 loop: CASSYRDRDTEAFF. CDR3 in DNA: TGTGCCAGCAGCTACCGGGACAGAGACACTGAAGCTTTCTTT.

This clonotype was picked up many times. The CDR3 sequence is CASSSSRQGSYEQYF. CDR3 nucleotides: TGCGCCAGCAGCTCGTCGCGGCAGGGCTCCTACGAGCAGTACTTC. This sequence joins TRBV5-1 and TRBJ2-7; D is perhaps TRBD1 (5 bases). Trimming pared 3 bases from V and 0 bases from J, leaving 13 bases between. This CDR3 contains 15 residues. The germline CDR1 and CDR2 sequences are SGHRS and YFSETQ.

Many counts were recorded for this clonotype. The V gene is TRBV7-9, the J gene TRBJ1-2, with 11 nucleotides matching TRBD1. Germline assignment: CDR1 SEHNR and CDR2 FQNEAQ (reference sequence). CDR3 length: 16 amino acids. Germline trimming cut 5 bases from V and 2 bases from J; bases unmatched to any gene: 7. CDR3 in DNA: TGTGCCAGCAGCCGGACAGGGGGCCTGATGAACTATGGCTACACCTTC. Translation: CASSRTGGLMNYGYTF.

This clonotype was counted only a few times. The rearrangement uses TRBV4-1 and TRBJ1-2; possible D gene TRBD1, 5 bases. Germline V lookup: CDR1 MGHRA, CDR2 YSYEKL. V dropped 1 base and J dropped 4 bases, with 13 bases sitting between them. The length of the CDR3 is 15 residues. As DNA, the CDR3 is TGCGCCAGCAGCCAAGCGGCAGGGAGTAGCTATGGCTACACCTTC. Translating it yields CASSQAAGSSYGYTF.

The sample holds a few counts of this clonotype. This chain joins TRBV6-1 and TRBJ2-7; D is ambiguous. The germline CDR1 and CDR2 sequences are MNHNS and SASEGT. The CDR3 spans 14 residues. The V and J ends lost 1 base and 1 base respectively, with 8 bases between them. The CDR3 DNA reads TGTGCCAGCAGTGAAGAGGGCTCATCCTACGAGCAGTACTTC. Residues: CASSEEGSSYEQYF.

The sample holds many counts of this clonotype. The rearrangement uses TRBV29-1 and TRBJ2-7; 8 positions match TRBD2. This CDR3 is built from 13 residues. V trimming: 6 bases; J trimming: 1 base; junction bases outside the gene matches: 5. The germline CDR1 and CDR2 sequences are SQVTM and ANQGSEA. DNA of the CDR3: TGCAGCGTCGCGGGAGGAGAGTCCTACGAGCAGTACTTC. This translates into CSVAGGESYEQYF.

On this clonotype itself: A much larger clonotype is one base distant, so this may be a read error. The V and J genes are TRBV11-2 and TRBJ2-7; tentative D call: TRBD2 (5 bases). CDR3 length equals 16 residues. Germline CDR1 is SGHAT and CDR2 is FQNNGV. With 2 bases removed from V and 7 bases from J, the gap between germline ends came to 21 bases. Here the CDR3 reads CASSLNTGNWRWEQYF. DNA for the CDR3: TGTGCCAGCAGCTTAAACACCGGGAATTGGCGATGGGAGCAGTACTTC.

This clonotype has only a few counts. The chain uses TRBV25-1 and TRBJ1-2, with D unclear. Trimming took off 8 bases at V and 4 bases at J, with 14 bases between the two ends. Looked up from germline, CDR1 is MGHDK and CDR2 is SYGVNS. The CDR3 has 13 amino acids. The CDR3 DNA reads TGTGCCAGCGGCAGAGGGTCTGGCTATGGCTACACCTTC. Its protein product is CASGRGSGYGYTF.

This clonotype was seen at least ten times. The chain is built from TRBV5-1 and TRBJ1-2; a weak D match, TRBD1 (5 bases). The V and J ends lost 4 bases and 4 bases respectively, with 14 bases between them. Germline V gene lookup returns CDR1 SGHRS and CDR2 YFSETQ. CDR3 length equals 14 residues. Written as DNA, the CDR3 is TGCGCCAGCAGCAAAACGGGGGGGAGCTATGGCTACACCTTC. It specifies CASSKTGGSYGYTF.

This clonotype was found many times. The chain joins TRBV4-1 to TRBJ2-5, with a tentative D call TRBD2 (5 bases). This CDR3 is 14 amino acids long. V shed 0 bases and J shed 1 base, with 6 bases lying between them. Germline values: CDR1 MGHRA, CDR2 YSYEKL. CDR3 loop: CASSQEAVQETQYF. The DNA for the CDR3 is TGCGCCAGCAGCCAAGAAGCGGTCCAAGAGACCCAGTACTTC.

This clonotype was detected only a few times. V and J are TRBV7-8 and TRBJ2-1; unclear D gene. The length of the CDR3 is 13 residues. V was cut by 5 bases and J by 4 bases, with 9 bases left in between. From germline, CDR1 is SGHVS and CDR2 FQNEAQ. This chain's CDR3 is CASSVREYNEQFF. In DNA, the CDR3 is TGTGCCAGCAGCGTTAGGGAATACAATGAGCAGTTCTTC. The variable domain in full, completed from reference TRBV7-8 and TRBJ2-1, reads GAGVSQSPRYKVAKRGQDVALRCDPISGHVSLFWYQQALGQGPEFLTYFQNEAQLDKSGLPSDRFFAERPEGSVSTLKIQRTQQEDSAVYLCASSVREYNEQFFGPGTRLTVL.

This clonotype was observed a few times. In DNA form, the CDR3 reads TGCGCCAGCAGCTTGGAGAGGACTGAAGCTTTCTTT. Amino acid sequence: CASSLERTEAFF. The chain combines TRBV5-1 with TRBJ1-1, with no clear D. There are 12 residues in the CDR3. Germline CDR1 is SGHRS and CDR2 is YFSETQ. V lost 0 bases and J 5 bases, leaving 5 bases between the germline ends.

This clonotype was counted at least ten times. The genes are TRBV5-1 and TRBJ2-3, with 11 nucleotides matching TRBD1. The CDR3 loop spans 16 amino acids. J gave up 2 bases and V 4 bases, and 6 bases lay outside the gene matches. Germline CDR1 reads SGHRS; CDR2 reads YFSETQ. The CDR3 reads CASSPLGQGATDTQYF. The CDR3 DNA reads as TGCGCCAGCAGCCCACTCGGACAGGGGGCCACAGATACGCAGTATTTT.

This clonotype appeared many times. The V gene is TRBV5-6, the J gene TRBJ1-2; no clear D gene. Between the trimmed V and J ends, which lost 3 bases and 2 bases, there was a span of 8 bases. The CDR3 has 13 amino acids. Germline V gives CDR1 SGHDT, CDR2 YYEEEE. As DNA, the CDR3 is TGTGCCAGCAGCTGGCGGCTGAACTATGGCTACACCTTC. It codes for CASSWRLNYGYTF.

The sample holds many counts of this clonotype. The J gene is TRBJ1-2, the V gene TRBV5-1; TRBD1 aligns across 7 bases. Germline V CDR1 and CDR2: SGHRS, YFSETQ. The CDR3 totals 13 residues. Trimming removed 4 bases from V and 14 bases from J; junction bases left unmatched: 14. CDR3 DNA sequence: TGCGCCAGCAGCCCCCCGGCCGGGACAGCTAAAACCTTC. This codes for CASSPPAGTAKTF.

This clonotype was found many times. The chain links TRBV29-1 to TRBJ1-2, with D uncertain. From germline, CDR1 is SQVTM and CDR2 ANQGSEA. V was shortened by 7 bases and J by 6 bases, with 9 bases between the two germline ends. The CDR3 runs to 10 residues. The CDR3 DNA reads TGCAGCGCTTACACAGATGGCTACACCTTC. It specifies CSAYTDGYTF.

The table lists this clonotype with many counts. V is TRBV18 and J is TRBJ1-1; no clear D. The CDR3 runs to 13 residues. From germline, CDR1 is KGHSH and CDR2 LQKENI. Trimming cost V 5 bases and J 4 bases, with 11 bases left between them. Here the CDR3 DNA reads TGTGCCAGCTCAACGGGAGAGCTCACTGAAGCTTTCTTT. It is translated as CASSTGELTEAFF.

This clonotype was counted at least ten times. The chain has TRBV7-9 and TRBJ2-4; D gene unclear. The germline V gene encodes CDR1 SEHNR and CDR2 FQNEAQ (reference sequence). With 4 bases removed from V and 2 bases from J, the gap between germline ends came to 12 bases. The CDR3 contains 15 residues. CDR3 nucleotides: TGTGCCAGCAGCTCCCTTGGCGGATCCAAAAACATTCAGTACTTC. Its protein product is CASSSLGGSKNIQYF.

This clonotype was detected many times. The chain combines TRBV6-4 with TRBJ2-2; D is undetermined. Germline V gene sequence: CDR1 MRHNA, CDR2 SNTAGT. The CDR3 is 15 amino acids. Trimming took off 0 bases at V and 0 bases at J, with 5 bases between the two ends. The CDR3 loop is CASSDSNTNTGELFF. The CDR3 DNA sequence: TGTGCCAGCAGTGACTCGAATACGAACACCGGGGAGCTGTTTTTT.

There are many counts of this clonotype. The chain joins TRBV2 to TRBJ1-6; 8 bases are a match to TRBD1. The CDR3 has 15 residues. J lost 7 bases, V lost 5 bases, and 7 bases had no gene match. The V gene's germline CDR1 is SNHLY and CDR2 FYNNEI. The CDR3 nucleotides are TGTGCCAGCAGTCCAGACGGGACAGGAAATTCACCCCTCCACTTT. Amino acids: CASSPDGTGNSPLHF.

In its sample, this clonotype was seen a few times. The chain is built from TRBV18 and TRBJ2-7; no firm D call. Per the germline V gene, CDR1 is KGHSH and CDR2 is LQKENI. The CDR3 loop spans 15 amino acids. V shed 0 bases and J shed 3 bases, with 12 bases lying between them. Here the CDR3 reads CASSPPSFSNYEQYF. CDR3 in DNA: TGTGCCAGCTCACCACCGAGTTTCTCCAACTACGAGCAGTACTTC.